This TCR beta chain was recorded in a study of regulatory T cells in long-lasting Graves disease. Study-wide findings and caveats: Persistent Graves' patients possessed reduced TCR diversity relative to recently diagnosed ones.

This clonotype was seen more than once but under ten times. The target antigen is unknown. Stated time point: persistent/refractory GD, antithyroid drugs over 5 years with positive TRAb. Construction of the TCR library relied on RNA isolated from PBMCs. Patient provenance is recorded as an endocrinology department in Xi'an, China. Trimming took off 5 bases at V and 0 bases at J, with 7 bases between the two ends. Germline loops: CDR1 ENHRY, CDR2 SYGVKD. The CDR3 length is 14 residues. Sequencing libraries for TCR beta were prepared with iRepertoire HTBI primers and Arm-PCR of CDR3 regions. TCRdb recomputed calls from the multiplex PCR reads with MiXCR, one row per CDR3 protein. Among approximately 500,000 distinct CDR3 sequences listed, around a fifth were seen once.

The receptor comes from a female donor with Graves disease. The material was peripheral blood mononuclear cells (PBMCs), obtained when the disease was refractory, from a patient treated with antithyroid drugs. The V and J genes are TRBV10-3 and TRBJ2-2; TRBD1 is a possible D gene (5 bases). CDR3 protein: CAISLQANTGELFF. The CDR3 region has the DNA TGTGCCATCAGTTTACAGGCGAACACCGGGGAGCTGTTTTTT.